A single sample gave rise to the 27 T cell receptor beta chains below, sequenced in a study of shared clonotypes between healthy human individuals. Only in-frame clones appear in the TCRdb table, and some are missing; sequencing was by immunoSEQ multiplex PCR. Altogether 760,000 or so clones are present, approximately 97% being singletons, with the ten largest covering around 0.25%. CD45RO-negative cells were positively selected for CCR7, leaving out terminally differentiated effector memory CD45RA+ cells. Source material: naive CD8+ T cells sorted from blood. Every receptor here comes from a man aged 30 to 45 in good health.

The rearrangement uses TRBV7-6 and TRBJ1-2; D is unclear. The CDR3 contains 13 residues. V was shortened by 5 bases and J by 2 bases, with 9 bases between the two germline ends. Germline V CDR1 and CDR2: SGHVS, FNYEAQ. CDR3 in amino acids: CASSEDGNYGYTF. The CDR3 DNA reads TGTGCCAGCAGCGAGGACGGAAACTATGGCTACACCTTC. Based on the CDR3 plus reference TRBV7-6 and TRBJ1-2, the full variable domain is GAGVSQSPRYKVTKRGQDVALRCDPISGHVSLYWYRQALGQGPEFLTYFNYEAQQDKSGLPNDRFSAERPEGSISTLTIQRTEQRDSAMYRCASSEDGNYGYTFGSGTRLTVV.

The J gene is TRBJ2-7, the V gene TRBV7-2, with a possible D match to TRBD2 (6 bases). The CDR3 has 13 amino acids. V was pared by 8 bases and J by 2 bases, with 13 bases between. Germline CDR1 reads SGHTA; CDR2 reads FQGNSA. The CDR3 region is CASWGEPTYEQYF. For the CDR3, the DNA is TGTGCCAGCTGGGGGGAACCCACCTACGAGCAGTACTTC.

This clone came up once. This sample also contains other DNA sequences that code for the same CDR3. The gene calls are TRBV2 and TRBJ1-1; D perhaps matches TRBD1 (6 bases). The V gene lost 6 bases and the J gene lost 8 bases, with 7 bases spanning the gap. The germline V gene encodes CDR1 SNHLY and CDR2 FYNNEI. The CDR3 contains 10 residues. CDR3 residues: CASRGAEAFF. CDR3 coding DNA: TGTGCCAGCAGGGGGGCCGAAGCTTTCTTT.

The chain joins TRBV28 to TRBJ2-7; 11 bases fit TRBD1. This CDR3 region has 15 residues. CDR1 is MDHEN and CDR2 is SYDVKM in the germline V gene. V shed 6 bases and J 6 bases; nucleotides not matched to a gene: 10. The CDR3 DNA sequence: TGTGCCAGCAGATTCACCGGGACAGGGGGTTTCGAGCAGTACTTC. This encodes CASRFTGTGGFEQYF.

The rearrangement uses TRBV4-1 and TRBJ1-2; no reliable D call. Between the trimmed V and J ends, which lost 3 bases and 8 bases, there was a span of 19 bases. The CDR3 runs to 15 residues. The germline V gene encodes CDR1 MGHRA and CDR2 YSYEKL. DNA of the CDR3: TGCGCCAGCAGCCACTTCGCACCCTTTGGGGTCGGCTACACCTTC. Protein product: CASSHFAPFGVGYTF.

V gene TRBV28 combines with J gene TRBJ1-5; the D gene is possibly TRBD1 (5 bases). V was trimmed by 3 bases and J by 5 bases, leaving 14 bases between them. This CDR3 has 15 amino acids. The germline V gene has CDR1 MDHEN and CDR2 SYDVKM. Here the CDR3 reads CASSFNAVGDQPQHF. DNA of the CDR3: TGTGCCAGCAGTTTTAACGCAGTGGGGGATCAGCCCCAGCATTTT. Using reference TRBV28 and TRBJ1-5 for the parts outside the CDR3, the full variable domain is DVKVTQSSRYLVKRTGEKVFLECVQDMDHENMFWYRQDPGLGLRLIYFSYDVKMKEKGDIPEGYSVSREKKERFSLILESASTNQTSMYLCASSFNAVGDQPQHFGDGTRLSIL.

This sequence joins TRBV10-1 and TRBJ2-7; 9 bases fit TRBD2. There are 13 residues in the CDR3. CDR1 and CDR2 (germline): WNHNN, SYGVQD (reference sequence). V lost 8 bases, J lost 3 bases, and 5 bases stayed unmatched. CDR3 protein: CASRLREGYEQYF. The CDR3 nucleotides are TGCGCCAGCCGTCTGCGGGAGGGCTACGAGCAGTACTTC.

The chain is built from TRBV7-9 and TRBJ2-6; no reliable D call. Trimming took off 3 bases at V and 3 bases at J, with 6 bases between the two ends. This CDR3 has 14 amino acids. Germline CDR1 reads SEHNR; CDR2 reads FQNEAQ (reference sequence). CDR3 loop: CASSLGIGANVLTF. In DNA, the CDR3 is TGTGCCAGCAGCTTGGGGATTGGGGCCAACGTCCTGACTTTC.

About this clone: A junction boundary mismatches the germline segment, possibly from a read error. This rearrangement joins TRBV2 to TRBJ2-5; 8 positions agree with TRBD1. The last part of the DNA fits TRBJ2-7 better; the J call may be wrong. The germline gives CDR1 SNHLY, CDR2 FYNNEI. CDR3 length: 14 amino acids. This CDR3 is CTSSDQGASYEQYF. The CDR3 coding sequence is TGTACCAGCAGTGATCAGGGGGCCTCCTACGAGCAGTACTTC.

The chain combines TRBV7-3 with TRBJ1-1; a possible D gene is TRBD1 (5 bases). Looked up from germline, CDR1 is SGHTA and CDR2 is FQGTGA. The CDR3 is made up of 13 amino acids. V was trimmed by 3 bases and J by 5 bases, leaving 10 bases between them. This CDR3 reads CASSFGGSTEAFF. The CDR3 DNA follows: TGTGCCAGCAGCTTCGGGGGTTCTACTGAAGCTTTCTTT. The full variable domain, completed using reference TRBV7-3 and TRBJ1-1, is GAGVSQTPSNKVTEKGKYVELRCDPISGHTALYWYRQSLGQGPEFLIYFQGTGAADDSGLPNDRFFAVRPEGSVSTLKIQRTERGDSAVYLCASSFGGSTEAFFGQGTRLTVV.

The V call is TRBV29-1, the J call TRBJ2-1; TRBD2 agrees at 9 bases. The junction had 5 bases not matched to a gene; V was cut back by 4 bases and J by 7 bases. The CDR3 spans 13 residues. Germline values: CDR1 SQVTM, CDR2 ANQGSEA. This chain's CDR3 is CSVALAGVNEQFF. CDR3 bases: TGCAGCGTTGCCTTAGCGGGAGTTAATGAGCAGTTCTTC.

The V and J genes are TRBV2 and TRBJ1-5; D unclear. V was shortened by 2 bases and J by 0 bases, with 8 bases between the two germline ends. The CDR3 has 15 residues. Germline CDR1 and CDR2: SNHLY and FYNNEI. The CDR3 is CASSEFLTSNQPQHF. CDR3 nucleotides: TGTGCCAGCAGTGAATTCCTGACTAGCAATCAGCCCCAGCATTTT.

The V and J genes are TRBV11-2 and TRBJ2-4; D may be TRBD2 (5 bases). CDR1 is SGHAT, CDR2 FQNNGV, per germline. The CDR3 covers 13 residues. With 4 bases removed from V and 7 bases from J, the gap between germline ends came to 11 bases. The CDR3 DNA sequence: TGTGCCAGCAGCTCCCCCACGGGGAACATTCAGTACTTC. Residues: CASSSPTGNIQYF. The complete variable domain, with remaining parts taken from reference TRBV11-2 and TRBJ2-4, reads EAGVAQSPRYKIIEKRQSVAFWCNPISGHATLYWYQQILGQGPKLLIQFQNNGVVDDSQLPKDRFSAERLKGVDSTLKIQPAKLEDSAVYLCASSSPTGNIQYFGAGTRLSVL.

The chain recombines TRBV7-8 with TRBJ2-2, with unresolved D. CDR3 size: 16 residues. The germline V gene encodes CDR1 SGHVS and CDR2 FQNEAQ. Trimming stripped 1 base from V and 2 bases from J, with 11 bases between. In nucleotides, the CDR3 is TGTGCCAGCAGCTTAGTAGGCAGGCCTAACACCGGGGAGCTGTTTTTT. Translation: CASSLVGRPNTGELFF.

The chain uses TRBV11-2 and TRBJ2-1, with 13 bases identical to TRBD2. J was trimmed by 3 bases and V by 4 bases; bases with no gene match: 3. CDR3 length: 16 residues. The germline V gene has CDR1 SGHAT and CDR2 FQNNGV. The CDR3 DNA reads TGTGCCAGCAGCTCGGGACTAGCGGGGCGCTACAATGAGCAGTTCTTC. Protein sequence: CASSSGLAGRYNEQFF. The full variable domain, its missing parts supplied by reference TRBV11-2 and TRBJ2-1, is EAGVAQSPRYKIIEKRQSVAFWCNPISGHATLYWYQQILGQGPKLLIQFQNNGVVDDSQLPKDRFSAERLKGVDSTLKIQPAKLEDSAVYLCASSSGLAGRYNEQFFGPGTRLTVL.

This clone was counted once. The V call is TRBV5-5, the J call TRBJ2-7, with a weak D call TRBD2 (5 bases). The ends were cut back, 6 bases at V and 3 bases at J, with 13 bases in the middle. CDR3 size: 13 residues. Germline-derived CDR1 and CDR2 are SGHKS and YYEKEE (reference sequence). This chain's CDR3 is CASNIEGGYEQYF. CDR3 sequence (DNA): TGTGCCAGCAACATCGAGGGTGGCTACGAGCAGTACTTC.

The chain couples TRBV5-1 to TRBJ1-1; 8 bases map to TRBD1. The V gene's germline CDR1 is SGHRS and CDR2 YFSETQ. The CDR3 runs to 14 residues. V dropped 7 bases and J dropped 1; count of bases not matched to a gene: 6. The CDR3, as DNA: TGCGCCAGCGGGGACAGGTTTGAGAACACTGAAGCTTTCTTT. This sequence encodes CASGDRFENTEAFF.

The chain carries TRBV7-9 and TRBJ2-7; no clear D gene. This CDR3 region has 15 residues. The V end was cut by 2 bases, the J end by 0 bases, with 11 bases between. Germline assignment: CDR1 SEHNR and CDR2 FQNEAQ (reference sequence). This chain's CDR3 is CASSLQDKSSYEQYF. The CDR3 region has the DNA TGTGCCAGCAGCTTACAAGATAAGAGCTCCTACGAGCAGTACTTC.

The V call is TRBV5-1, the J call TRBJ2-7; TRBD1 matches 8 bases. This CDR3 spans 14 amino acids. Losses at the gene ends were 2 bases for V and 5 bases for J; bases not matched to a gene: 6. Germline values: CDR1 SGHRS, CDR2 YFSETQ. For the CDR3, the DNA is TGCGCCAGCAGCTTCGGGACAGGTATTAACGAGCAGTACTTC. Residues: CASSFGTGINEQYF.

The V and J genes are TRBV28 and TRBJ2-1; a possible D gene is TRBD2 (6 bases). The CDR3 is 17 residues long. The germline V gene encodes CDR1 MDHEN and CDR2 SYDVKM. V shed 5 bases and J shed 1 base, with 18 bases lying between them. In nucleotides, the CDR3 is TGTGCCAGCAGTCAGCTTGTGGGAGGAAAGTCCTACAATGAGCAGTTCTTC. It encodes CASSQLVGGKSYNEQFF.

The V gene is TRBV27, the J gene TRBJ1-4, with TRBD1 matching 10 bases. The CDR3 contains 15 residues. Germline lookup yields CDR1 MNHEY and CDR2 SMNVEV (reference sequence). V gave up 6 bases and J gave up 7 bases; unmatched junction bases: 8. The chain's CDR3 is CASSPDRGRIEKLFF. The CDR3 DNA reads as TGTGCCAGCAGCCCCGACAGGGGGCGCATTGAAAAACTGTTTTTT.

V and J are TRBV7-9 and TRBJ2-7, with D possibly matching TRBD1 (7 bases). Between the trimmed V and J ends, which lost 6 bases and 2 bases, there was a span of 14 bases. The CDR3 extends over 14 amino acids. Germline loops: CDR1 SEHNR, CDR2 FQNEAQ (reference sequence). DNA of the CDR3: TGTGCCAGCAGTGACATCAGGGGGGCCTACGAGCAGTACTTC. Translating gives CASSDIRGAYEQYF.

This sequence joins TRBV10-2 and TRBJ2-7; D gene unclear. CDR1 and CDR2 from the germline V gene are WSHSY and SAAADI. This CDR3 is 11 amino acids long. The V gene lost 4 bases and the J gene lost 2 bases, with 3 bases spanning the gap. This CDR3 reads CASSVTYEQYF. The CDR3 DNA follows: TGCGCCAGCAGTGTCACCTACGAGCAGTACTTC.

The rearrangement links TRBV11-2 to TRBJ2-1; tentative D call: TRBD2 (5 bases). CDR1 and CDR2 from the germline V gene are SGHAT and FQNNGV. The length of the CDR3 is 15 residues. V was pared by 7 bases and J by 2 bases, with 15 bases between. CDR3 bases: TGTGCCAGCACCGCCCACCCTAGCCCCTACAATGAGCAGTTCTTC. It yields the protein CASTAHPSPYNEQFF.

The chain links TRBV6-1 to TRBJ2-7, with 8 bases lining up with TRBD2. The germline V gene encodes CDR1 MNHNS and CDR2 SASEGT. J was trimmed by 2 bases and V by 3 bases; bases with no gene match: 6. The CDR3 covers 15 residues. The CDR3 region has the DNA TGTGCCAGCAGTGAGACAGCGGGAGCGACCTACGAGCAGTACTTC. This translates into CASSETAGATYEQYF.

The rearrangement links TRBV27 to TRBJ2-1; 14 positions agree with TRBD2. The length of the CDR3 is 15 residues. V lost 5 bases, J lost 9 bases, and 6 bases stayed unmatched. CDR1 is MNHEY, CDR2 SMNVEV, per germline (reference sequence). CDR3 bases: TGTGCCAGCAGTCTGACTAGCGGGAGGGCTCGTGAGCAGTTCTTC. Protein: CASSLTSGRAREQFF.

Comment on this clone: The same CDR3 arises from other DNA sequences in this sample as well. The chain joins TRBV7-9 to TRBJ1-2; D is unresolved. CDR1 is SEHNR, CDR2 FQNEAQ, per germline (reference sequence). The CDR3 is 12 residues long. V lost 1 base and J 6 bases, leaving 6 bases between the germline ends. CDR3: CASSLGRDGYTF. CDR3 bases: TGTGCCAGCAGCTTAGGGCGAGATGGCTACACCTTC.